This TCR beta chain was captured by sequencing in a study of identical twins' blood T cells. Study-level background: Roughly 51 million reads came from about twelve libraries, six alpha, six beta.

All three twin pairs grew up together with likely shared infections and vaccines. Notes on this clonotype: Mismatch with germline at one junction end may stem from a read error.

TCRdb redid the calling of the 5' RACE reads with MiXCR, one entry per CDR3 protein. Of hundreds of thousands of distinct CDR3 sequences in the sample, about 28% were seen once. Per the germline V gene, CDR1 is SQVTM and CDR2 is ANQGSEA. The length of the CDR3 is 12 residues. The chain couples TRBV29-1 to TRBJ2-3; TRBD1 matches at 8 bases. The specimen sequenced was PBMCs. The receptor was isolated from a woman aged 18 to 50 in good health. CDR3 sequence (DNA): TGCAGCGTTGACACCGGGACAGGTACGCAGTATTTT. Amino acids: CSVDTGTGTQYF.